Presented here are 13 T cell receptor beta chains from one specimen sequenced in a study of cytomegalovirus exposure and HLA in healthy donors. Researchers ran the PCR with 60 Vbeta and 13 Jbeta primers. Measured with immunoSEQ multiplex PCR; TCRdb has only the in-frame clones, and not every one. Of around 80,000 clones listed, 62% are singletons. What was sequenced was PBMCs. The origin of the receptors is a male donor in good health and CMV-seropositive.

This clone has only a few counts. The rearrangement links TRBV6-4 to TRBJ2-1, with 7 positions matching TRBD2. With 4 bases clipped from V and 0 bases from J, the junction kept 9 bases outside the gene matches. This CDR3 spans 17 amino acids. The germline CDR1 and CDR2 sequences are MRHNA and SNTAGT. CDR3 loop: CASSVSQGLSSYNEQFF. The CDR3 region has the DNA TGTGCCAGCAGTGTTTCCCAGGGACTAAGCTCCTACAATGAGCAGTTCTTC.

The rearrangement uses TRBV5-6 and TRBJ1-1, with unresolved D. V lost 2 bases to trimming and J lost 4 bases, with 9 bases between them. Per germline, CDR1 SGHDT and CDR2 YYEEEE. The CDR3 spans 13 residues. In DNA form, the CDR3 reads TGTGCCAGCAGCTTTGAGGGCACCACTGAAGCTTTCTTT. It encodes CASSFEGTTEAFF.

This clone showed up just once. This chain links TRBV11-2 with TRBJ2-7, with D possibly TRBD2 on 5 matching bases. CDR1 is SGHAT, CDR2 FQNNGV, per germline. The CDR3 loop spans 12 amino acids. V was pared by 5 bases and J by 4 bases, with 9 bases between. This CDR3 reads CASSRTGYEQYF. The CDR3 bases are TGTGCCAGCAGCCGGACTGGGTACGAGCAGTACTTC.

The chain is built from TRBV7-9 and TRBJ2-7, with D perhaps matching TRBD1 (6 bases). Germline assignment: CDR1 SEHNR and CDR2 FQNEAQ (reference sequence). Trimming pared 5 bases from V and 3 bases from J, leaving 17 bases between. The CDR3 is made up of 15 amino acids. Here the CDR3 reads CASSAPGHSFYEQYF. The CDR3 coding sequence is TGTGCCAGCAGCGCACCGGGACACTCATTCTACGAGCAGTACTTC.

The rearrangement uses TRBV15 and TRBJ1-2, with a weak D call TRBD1 (6 bases). CDR1 LNHNV and CDR2 YYDKDF come from the germline V gene (reference sequence). The CDR3 is 11 amino acids. Trimming shortened V by 9 bases and J by 8 bases, and 13 bases separated the two germline ends. This chain's CDR3 is CATQGTIGYTF. The CDR3 DNA reads as TGTGCCACTCAAGGGACAATCGGCTACACCTTC.

The chain has TRBV6-5 and TRBJ2-7, with 9 bases aligning to TRBD1. Germline trimming cut 6 bases from V and 6 bases from J; bases unmatched to any gene: 9. CDR1 is MNHEY, CDR2 SVGAGI, per germline. The length of the CDR3 is 14 residues. CDR3 sequence: CASSTQGARSEQYF. The CDR3 DNA reads TGTGCCAGCAGCACACAGGGGGCAAGAAGCGAGCAGTACTTC.

The chain uses TRBV6-5 and TRBJ2-7; the match to TRBD1 covers 7 bases. The V and J ends lost 6 bases and 1 base, in that order; junction bases with no gene match: 3. CDR3 length: 13 residues. The germline gives CDR1 MNHEY, CDR2 SVGAGI. The CDR3 sequence is CASSSTGSYEQYF. The CDR3 nucleotides read TGTGCCAGCAGCTCGACAGGGTCCTACGAGCAGTACTTC.

This clone was counted a few times. This chain connects TRBV7-9 to TRBJ1-1; D gene unclear. The V end lost 3 bases, the J end lost 1 base, and 6 bases lay between the germline ends. Germline V gene lookup returns CDR1 SEHNR and CDR2 FQNEAQ (reference sequence). The CDR3 contains 13 residues. This chain's CDR3 is CASSFGRNTEAFF. The CDR3 DNA follows: TGTGCCAGCAGCTTTGGCCGGAACACTGAAGCTTTCTTT.

The chain recombines TRBV5-1 with TRBJ2-5; the D gene is possibly TRBD1 (6 bases). CDR1 SGHRS and CDR2 YFSETQ come from the germline V gene. Trimming pared 4 bases from V and 2 bases from J, leaving 9 bases between. This CDR3 has 13 residues. CDR3 in amino acids: CASSPDSQETQYF. The DNA of the CDR3 is TGCGCCAGCAGCCCGGACAGTCAAGAGACCCAGTACTTC.

In the case of this clone: Mismatch with germline at one junction end may stem from a read error. V and J are TRBV7-7 and TRBJ2-1, with TRBD2 as a possible D gene (6 bases). CDR3 length: 13 residues. The V gene's germline CDR1 is SSHAT and CDR2 FNYEAQ (reference sequence). CDR3: CASSLVGGDEQFF. CDR3 bases: TGTGCTAGCAGCTTAGTTGGCGGGGATGAGCAGTTCTTC.

The chain recombines TRBV6-6 with TRBJ1-1, with no clear D. The CDR3 totals 15 residues. The V gene's germline CDR1 is MNHNY and CDR2 SVGAGI (reference sequence). V lost 0 bases and J lost 0, with 8 bases in between. In nucleotides, the CDR3 is TGTGCCAGCAGTTACTCCCGCGGGCTGAACACTGAAGCTTTCTTT. This translates into CASSYSRGLNTEAFF.

The V call is TRBV9, the J call TRBJ2-3, with a possible D match to TRBD2 (6 bases). The V end lost 3 bases, the J end lost 1 base, and 9 bases lay between the germline ends. Germline values: CDR1 SGDLS, CDR2 YYNGEE. The CDR3 length is 14 residues. The CDR3 region has the DNA TGTGCCAGCAGCGGCGGGGCGGGCACAGATACGCAGTATTTT. It codes for CASSGGAGTDTQYF.

This sequence joins TRBV5-1 and TRBJ2-3; no definite D call. Per germline, CDR1 SGHRS and CDR2 YFSETQ. This CDR3 spans 15 amino acids. Between the trimmed V and J ends, which lost 2 bases and 7 bases, there was a span of 17 bases. As DNA, the CDR3 is TGCGCCAGCAGCTTCCCCACAGCAAATTCGAATACGCAGTATTTT. It codes for CASSFPTANSNTQYF. The entire variable domain, with the rest obtained from reference TRBV5-1 and TRBJ2-3, is as follows: KAGVTQTPRYLIKTRGQQVTLSCSPISGHRSVSWYQQTPGQGLQFLFEYFSETQRNKGNFPGRFSGRQFSNSRSEMNVSTLELGDSALYLCASSFPTANSNTQYFGPGTRLTVL.